This TCR beta chain was recovered during a study of regulatory T cells in long-lasting Graves disease. Study-wide results and limits: A reduction in accuracy may have resulted from the small sample size. Newly diagnosed patients shared approximately 1,000 public clonotypes; persistent patients shared approximately 2,700.

This clonotype has ten or more counts. Its antigen is still unknown. With 7 bases clipped from V and 5 bases from J, the junction kept 7 bases outside the gene matches. The CDR3 has 13 residues. Regarding time point: persistent/refractory GD, antithyroid drugs over 5 years with positive TRAb. Extracted RNA from PBMCs served as the source of the TCR library. Combining iRepertoire HTBI primers with Arm-PCR of CDR3 regions, the authors built TCR beta libraries. Each CDR3 protein is one row after TCRdb ran MiXCR on the multiplex PCR reads. The sample holds fewer than 550,000 distinct CDR3 sequences; 20% to 25% are singletons and the top ten take over 6%.

The specimen comprised peripheral blood mononuclear cells (PBMCs), sampled when the disease was refractory, from a patient treated with antithyroid drugs. The gene calls are TRBV12-3 or TRBV12-4 and TRBJ2-5; 7 bases are a match to TRBD1. This TCR came from a female donor with Graves disease. CDR3 amino acids: CASTYRGTETQYF. The CDR3 DNA sequence: TGTGCCAGCACCTACAGGGGCACGGAGACCCAGTACTTC.